This TCR beta chain originates from a study of T cells in Graves' hyperthyroidism and ophthalmopathy. Study in general: Before any treatment, at initial diagnosis, peripheral blood was collected.

V lost 1 base to trimming and J lost 1 base, with 11 bases between them. Germline CDR1 is SGHDN and CDR2 is FVKESK. The CDR3 is 15 amino acids. TCR beta CDR3 regions were amplified from RNA transcripts. HTBI primers were used for first-round RT-PCR of the TCR CDR3. TCRdb reanalysed the multiplex PCR reads using MiXCR and keeps one entry per CDR3 protein. The data contain roughly 400,000 distinct CDR3 sequences, roughly an eighth of them singletons. This clonotype was seen a few times. Source material: blood. The chain links TRBV14 to TRBJ2-7; D is perhaps TRBD2 (6 bases). The receptor was isolated from a man aged 50 to 60 with Graves' ophthalmopathy. The DNA of the CDR3 is TGTGCCAGCAGCCAAGGTCTAGCGTTATCCTACGAGCAGTACTTC. It is translated as CASSQGLALSYEQYF. Supplemented by reference TRBV14 and TRBJ2-7, the full variable domain reads EAGVTQFPSHSVIEKGQTVTLRCDPISGHDNLYWYRRVMGKEIKFLLHFVKESKQDESGMPNNRFLAERTGGTYSTLKVQPAELEDSGVYFCASSQGLALSYEQYFGPGTRLTVT.